One TCR beta chain is described in this entry. As yet, its antigen is unknown. Sequenced by immunoSEQ multiplex PCR; TCRdb stores in-frame clones only, minus some. Of over 110,000 clones listed, roughly 90% are singletons. The source of the sample is a study of T cell responses to AZD1222 COVID-19 vaccine. Study-level points and caveats: The donors showed a predominance of white British ancestry and of females, with possible underestimation of clonal diversity.

The receptor was isolated from an adult in good health. The source material was peripheral blood, sampled on day 0 of AZD1222 vaccination.

The CDR3 sequence: CASSFGSTSYGYTF. In DNA form, the CDR3 reads TGTGCCAGCAGTTTTGGCAGCACCTCCTATGGCTACACCTTC. The rearrangement joins TRBV28 to TRBJ1-2; D ambiguous. The CDR3 has 14 residues. The V end lost 3 bases, the J end lost 4 bases, and 12 bases lay between the germline ends. Germline CDR1 and CDR2: MDHEN and SYDVKM.